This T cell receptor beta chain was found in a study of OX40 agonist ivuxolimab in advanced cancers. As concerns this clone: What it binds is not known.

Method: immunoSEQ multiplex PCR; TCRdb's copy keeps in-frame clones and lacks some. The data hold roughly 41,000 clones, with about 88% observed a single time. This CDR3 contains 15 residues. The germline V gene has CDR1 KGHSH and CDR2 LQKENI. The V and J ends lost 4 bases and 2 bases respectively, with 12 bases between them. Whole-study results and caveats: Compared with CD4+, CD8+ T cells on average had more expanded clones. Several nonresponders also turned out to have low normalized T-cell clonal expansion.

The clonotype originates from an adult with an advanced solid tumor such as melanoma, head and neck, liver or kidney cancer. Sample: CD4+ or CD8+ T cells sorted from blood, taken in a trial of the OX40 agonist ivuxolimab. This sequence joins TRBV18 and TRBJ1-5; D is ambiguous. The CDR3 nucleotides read TGTGCCAGCTCACTAGGGAGGTCTGGCAATCAGCCCCAGCATTTT. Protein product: CASSLGRSGNQPQHF.